This TCR beta chain was identified in a study of T cells after yellow fever vaccination (dated by TCRdb to the late 2010s). Broadly, across the study: The SMART-Seq v4 Ultra Low Input RNA kit was used to prepare libraries from fractions with low cell numbers. To follow T-cell clones before and after primary and booster YFV17D yellow fever vaccination, bulk TCR alpha and beta repertoires were sequenced over time. Blood was drawn at multiple timepoints before and after primary and secondary immunization, with bulk PBMC replicates and cell subsets isolated. Two healthy male donors, one aged 18 to 29 and one aged 30 to 40 years, made up the cohort. Results the study describes overall, beyond this receptor: Because the study included only a couple of donors, the extent to which the findings can be generalized is limited. Because abundant contaminating clonotypes from the bulk population could be contained in FACS-sorted repertoires, computational filtering was required. After the booster, most clones that had expanded after primary vaccination were detected again (approximately 97% of CD4 and around nine tenths of CD8), suggesting broad maintenance of memory. A small fraction of clonotypes appeared in both the CD4 and CD8 compartments, likely as a result of convergent recombination. The secondary T-cell response was weaker than the primary response but faster, peaking on day 5 instead of day 15.

TCR cDNA was synthesized by 5'RACE template switching, through which a universal primer site and unique molecular identifiers were introduced. Priming for cDNA synthesis came from both the TCR alpha and TCR beta constant segments. Two PCR steps were used to amplify libraries, with sample barcodes and sequencing adapters being added in the second step. Sequencing of the libraries was done on either Illumina HiSeq 2500 (2x100 bp) or NovaSeq (2x150 bp). Concerning the study's data processing: Demultiplexing of reads and collapsing into UMI consensus sequences were performed with MIGEC, and V(D)J alignment was carried out with MiXCR. Vaccine-responding clonotypes were identified with edgeR using replicate PBMC samples, with FDR below 0.01 and a log2 fold change above 5 up to day 15 being required. CD4 or CD8 identity was assigned to each bulk clonotype according to whether the clonotype was present at higher abundance in the sequenced CD4 repertoire or the sequenced CD8 repertoire. The public reads were reanalyzed by TCRdb: fastp trimming at Q25, MiXCR alignment, in-frame beta chains only. Each entry merges the rows of one CDR3 protein and shows their most common DNA and genes. Clone size and V and J calls follow TCRdb, not the original study. In this sample the table shows 140,000 to 150,000 distinct CDR3 sequences, 5% to 7.5% of which occur a single time. Under 0.8% of the sample is held by the ten biggest clonotypes.

Ten or more counts support this clonotype. Its antigen remains unidentified. Base quality data are lacking; no much larger clone is found one base away. In light of the paper, this sample's treatment or condition label describes: live attenuated yellow fever vaccine strain. A standard Ficoll-Paque protocol was used to isolate PBMCs from peripheral blood. CD4 and CD8 T-cell fractions were isolated with Dynabeads CD4 and CD8 positive selection kits. TriZol was used to extract RNA from bulk PBMCs, from CD4 and CD8 fractions, and from dextramer-positive and dextramer-negative fractions. At the junction V is shortened by 2 bases and J by 0 bases, with 7 bases in between. The CDR3 numbers 15 residues from cysteine through phenylalanine. Only the CDR3 portion is preserved as DNA: 45 bases, with reading frame beginning at the first base.

The sequences come from CD4+ T cells sorted from PBMCs, collected 10 days after the yellow fever booster vaccination. The receptor's source is a young man who received the YFV17D yellow fever vaccine. Recombination connected TRBV12-3 or TRBV12-4 to TRBJ2-2; the D gene assignment is ambiguous. This receptor carries the CDR3 CASSLRQANTGELFF. The sequence in DNA is TGTGCCAGCAGTTTAAGGCAGGCGAACACCGGGGAGCTGTTTTTT.